This T cell receptor (beta chain) appears in the sequencing data of a study of siplizumab effects on memory and regulatory T cells (dated by TCRdb to between 2018 and 2021). For the wider study: The study looked at the effect of siplizumab, an anti-CD2 antibody, on alloreactive T-cell subsets in allogeneic mixed lymphocyte reactions made from human PBMCs.

The investigation overall reported the following: Siplizumab significantly reduced the cumulative frequency of alloreactive sequences traceable to unstimulated CD4+ memory T cells. A naive or memory phenotype could not be assigned to roughly 75-95% of proliferating CD4+ or CD8+ clones. Unstimulated naive T cells appeared to be more diverse than memory T cells, and naive cells seemed to make a substantial contribution to the alloresponse. Among mappable alloreactive CD4+ clones, an average Treg-derived fraction of around 71% was observed with siplizumab, compared with less than 35% in control reactions. Because sequences below about 10^-5 frequency were poorly captured, only a minor fraction of alloreactive clones could be mapped to unstimulated subsets. Whether proliferating Tregs from siplizumab cultures were suppressive was not functionally confirmed.

Libraries were built with the immunoSEQ multiplex PCR assay. Each sample had some 96,000 TCR templates assayed by the deep sequencing platform. Genomic DNA extracted from sorted T cells was used for TCRbeta CDR3 sequencing. The study's own analysis went as follows. The R programming language was used for the clonal analysis of the TCRbeta CDR3 data. Unstimulated samples were compared with post-reaction CFSE-low samples to define alloreactive CD4+ and CD8+ clones. By matching sequences to the repertoires of sorted unstimulated Treg and non-Treg cells, each alloreactive CD4+ clone was assigned a regulatory or non-regulatory origin. The source is immuneACCESS, and TCRdb retained only in-frame sequences with V and J called. Part of the clones is not carried over; for the studies checked, unresolved V genes explain less than half of this, and the remainder is unexplained. Clone size and V and J calls were adopted from that table, with D and trimming inferred from the DNA. The sample table lists around 100,000 clones, more than 85% of them with a count of one. The top ten hold approximately 0.58% of the sample.

Relative to germline, V is 2 bases shorter and J is 6 bases shorter, with 11 bases between their ends. CDR1 and CDR2 are read off the germline V gene as SGHTA and FQGNSA. The CDR3 covers 13 residues, taking in both the cysteine and the phenylalanine. The DNA shown is the 39-base CDR3, in frame from base 1. Sorted unstimulated T cells and proliferating T cells recovered from mixed lymphocyte reactions were subjected to TCRbeta CDR3 sequencing. Fresh whole blood from around 11 HLA-typed healthy donors was used to isolate PBMCs. To map where alloreactive clones came from, unstimulated CD4+ regulatory T cells were FACS-sorted. Turning to this clone: Its specific antigen is unknown. No base quality values were provided; no much bigger clone lies one nucleotide off.

The sequenced material came from Tregs sorted from blood. This clonotype was sampled from a human donor in good health. The sequence joins TRBV7-2 to TRBJ2-7, with the D call perhaps TRBD1 or TRBD2, each one matching 6 bases. Here the CDR3 is given as CASSLLGGGEQYF. Read as DNA, the sequence is TGTGCCAGCAGCTTACTAGGGGGAGGCGAGCAGTACTTC.